These 19 T cell receptor beta chains share one sample of origin, sequenced in a study of blood T cell repertoires in COVID-19. The protocol was immunoSEQ multiplex PCR, while the TCRdb copy is restricted to in-frame clones and leaves out a portion. The sample records about 230,000 clones, over 85% being singletons. The specimen sequenced was PBMCs or T cells enriched from blood (not recorded which). These receptors all stem from a woman aged 30 to 39 with acute COVID-19.

The rearrangement joins TRBV4-3 to TRBJ1-1; weak D call: TRBD1 (5 bases). Germline values: CDR1 LGHNA, CDR2 YSLEER. V lost 1 base and J lost 4, with 16 bases in between. The CDR3 contains 16 residues. The CDR3 is CASSQASQPGRTEAFF. CDR3 bases: TGCGCCAGCAGCCAAGCCTCCCAACCAGGGCGCACTGAAGCTTTCTTT.

Concerning this clone itself: Other nucleotide sequences from this sample produce the same CDR3. The rearrangement uses TRBV27 and TRBJ2-7; no clear D. CDR3 length: 13 amino acids. CDR1 and CDR2 (germline): MNHEY, SMNVEV (reference sequence). V was cut by 0 bases and J by 3 bases, with 6 bases left in between. CDR3 sequence (DNA): TGTGCCAGCAGTTTATCAAGAGTCTACGAGCAGTACTTC. Amino acids: CASSLSRVYEQYF.

The V call is TRBV2, the J call TRBJ1-2; 11 bases fit TRBD1. Trimming cost V 2 bases and J 7 bases; bases outside gene matches: 6. The CDR3 length is 15 residues. Germline values: CDR1 SNHLY, CDR2 FYNNEI. Written as DNA, the CDR3 is TGTGCCAGCAGTGAATACGGACAGGGGGCCTCTGGCTACACCTTC. It translates to CASSEYGQGASGYTF.

The V call is TRBV5-5, the J call TRBJ2-7, with 8 nucleotides matching TRBD1. The CDR3 is 14 residues long. Germline V gives CDR1 SGHKS, CDR2 YYEKEE (reference sequence). V lost 4 bases to trimming and J lost 6 bases; unmatched junction nucleotides: 9. The CDR3 DNA reads as TGTGCCAGCAGCCGGACAGGGACATCGGGCGAGCAGTACTTC. Translated: CASSRTGTSGEQYF.

The chain couples TRBV6-2 or TRBV6-3 to TRBJ1-5, with D perhaps matching TRBD1 (6 bases). Trimming took 2 bases from V and 2 from J, leaving 10 bases between them. Germline V gives CDR1 MNHEY, CDR2 SVGEGT. The CDR3 is 15 amino acids. The CDR3 loop reads CASSYMGAGNQPQHF. DNA of the CDR3: TGTGCCAGCAGTTACATGGGGGCAGGCAATCAGCCCCAGCATTTT.

The gene calls are TRBV19 and TRBJ1-6, with 8 positions matching TRBD1. V trimming: 5 bases; J trimming: 7 bases; junction bases outside the gene matches: 1. The CDR3 contains 13 residues. Per germline, CDR1 LNHDA and CDR2 SQIVND (reference sequence). The CDR3 loop is CASSDRGNSPLHF. The CDR3 DNA reads as TGTGCCAGTAGTGACAGGGGCAATTCACCCCTCCACTTT.

This clone was detected a few times. The chain recombines TRBV23-1 with TRBJ1-2, with 7 bases that match TRBD1. TRBV23-1 is filed as an ORF, its function uncertain. The V gene end was trimmed by 4 bases and the J gene end by 6 bases; junction bases not matched to a gene: 20. The CDR3 contains 18 residues. The CDR3 protein is CASSPGQGEVLTDHGYTF. CDR3 DNA sequence: TGCGCCAGCAGTCCAGGGCAGGGGGAAGTTTTGACCGACCATGGCTACACCTTC.

The chain uses TRBV3-1 (or the pseudogene TRBV3-2) and TRBJ1-6; the D gene is possibly TRBD1 (5 bases). CDR1 and CDR2 from the germline V gene are LGHDT and YNNKEL (reference sequence). There are 15 residues in the CDR3. The V end lost 4 bases, the J end lost 7 bases, and 14 bases lay between the germline ends. The DNA of the CDR3 is TGTGCCAGCAGCCGAGGGGCGGGGATCAATTCACCCCTCCACTTT. Encoded protein: CASSRGAGINSPLHF.

The gene calls are TRBV30 and TRBJ1-2, with a weak D call TRBD1 (5 bases). Trimming took off 5 bases at V and 11 bases at J, with 18 bases between the two ends. CDR3 length: 12 amino acids. Germline-derived CDR1 and CDR2 are GTSNPN and SVGIG (reference sequence). DNA for the CDR3: TGTGCCTGGGGCCAATCCGGGACTGGTTACACCTTC. The encoded protein is CAWGQSGTGYTF.

This clone showed up just once. The chain is built from TRBV20-1 and TRBJ2-2, with D possibly being TRBD1 (5 bases). CDR1 DFQATT and CDR2 SNEGSKA come from the germline V gene (reference sequence). This CDR3 comprises 14 residues. Trimming removed 3 bases from V and 2 bases from J, with 10 bases in between. This chain's CDR3 is CSASSRVNTGELFF. CDR3 coding DNA: TGCAGTGCTAGTTCCAGGGTCAACACCGGGGAGCTGTTTTTT.

The rearrangement links TRBV29-1 to TRBJ2-2; D perhaps matches TRBD2 (6 bases). The germline CDR1 and CDR2 sequences are SQVTM and ANQGSEA. The CDR3 is 16 amino acids. V lost 6 bases, J lost 4 bases, and 21 bases lay in between. In DNA form, the CDR3 reads TGCAGCGTCGGTTACGACGGGGGAGTGAGCACCGGGGAGCTGTTTTTT. This encodes CSVGYDGGVSTGELFF.

This rearrangement joins TRBV28 to TRBJ2-1; 7 nucleotides agree with TRBD1. Trimming cost V 2 bases and J 4 bases; bases outside gene matches: 5. Germline V CDR1 and CDR2: MDHEN, SYDVKM. This CDR3 is built from 15 residues. In nucleotides, the CDR3 is TGTGCCAGCAGTTTACACGGACAGGATTACAATGAGCAGTTCTTC. It encodes CASSLHGQDYNEQFF. Full variable domain (remainder filled in from reference TRBV28 and TRBJ2-1): DVKVTQSSRYLVKRTGEKVFLECVQDMDHENMFWYRQDPGLGLRLIYFSYDVKMKEKGDIPEGYSVSREKKERFSLILESASTNQTSMYLCASSLHGQDYNEQFFGPGTRLTVL.

The genes are TRBV10-2 and TRBJ2-7, with 11 bases matching TRBD2. The V segment lost 4 bases and the J segment 4 bases; nucleotides outside the gene matches: 6. CDR1 is WSHSY and CDR2 is SAAADI in the germline V gene. The length of the CDR3 is 15 residues. DNA for the CDR3: TGCGCCAGCAGTGTGGGGGGACTAGCGGTGTACGAGCAGTACTTC. Protein: CASSVGGLAVYEQYF.

The chain has TRBV27 and TRBJ1-2; the D gene is possibly TRBD1 (6 bases). The CDR3 is made up of 16 amino acids. Germline lookup yields CDR1 MNHEY and CDR2 SMNVEV (reference sequence). V lost 2 bases, J lost 7 bases, and 20 bases lay in between. As DNA, the CDR3 is TGTGCCAGCAGTTTAAATTGGGGGGGACAAAAGGGTGGCTACACCTTC. Encoded protein: CASSLNWGGQKGGYTF.

This chain joins TRBV19 and TRBJ2-3; 9 nucleotides agree with TRBD1. The CDR3 length is 16 residues. V lost 5 bases to trimming and J lost 2 bases; unmatched junction nucleotides: 8. Germline lookup yields CDR1 LNHDA and CDR2 SQIVND (reference sequence). As DNA, the CDR3 is TGTGCCAGTAGTGGGGGACAGGGTGGGTTCACAGATACGCAGTATTTT. Translation gives CASSGGQGGFTDTQYF.

The gene calls are TRBV30 and TRBJ2-1, with a possible D match to TRBD2 (6 bases). The CDR3 loop spans 13 amino acids. Germline-derived CDR1 and CDR2 are GTSNPN and SVGIG (reference sequence). Trimming took off 0 bases at V and 10 bases at J, with 13 bases between the two ends. The CDR3 reads CAWSVGTAGEQFF. CDR3 in DNA: TGTGCCTGGAGTGTGGGAACGGCGGGGGAGCAGTTCTTC. Looking up the rest from reference TRBV30 and TRBJ2-1 gives the full variable domain: SQTIHQWPATLVQPVGSPLSLECTVEGTSNPNLYWYRQAAGRGLQLLFYSVGIGQISSEVPQNLSASRPQDRQFILSSKKLLLSDSGFYLCAWSVGTAGEQFFGPGTRLTVL.

This chain joins TRBV7-2 and TRBJ2-3; D gene uncertain. Per the germline V gene, CDR1 is SGHTA and CDR2 is FQGNSA. The CDR3 totals 13 residues. Trimming shortened V by 5 bases and J by 0 bases, and 6 bases separated the two germline ends. The CDR3 DNA sequence: TGTGCCAGCAGCCTTGGCAGCACAGATACGCAGTATTTT. It translates to CASSLGSTDTQYF.

The gene calls are TRBV10-3 and TRBJ1-1; a weak D match, TRBD1 (5 bases). Germline loops: CDR1 ENHRY, CDR2 SYGVKD. The CDR3 is 16 amino acids. V was cut by 6 bases and J by 0 bases, with 17 bases left in between. For the CDR3, the DNA is TGTGCCATCAGGGGGTCGACAGACGCCCTGAACACTGAAGCTTTCTTT. This codes for CAIRGSTDALNTEAFF.

This clone was counted a single time. This chain uses TRBV18 with TRBJ1-2; 10 positions agree with TRBD1. Germline V gives CDR1 KGHSH, CDR2 LQKENI. V was clipped by 0 bases and J by 4 bases; unmatched bases: 8. The CDR3 extends over 17 amino acids. The CDR3 DNA follows: TGTGCCAGCTCACCACCAAACATGCGGACAGGGGGCTATGGCTACACCTTC. Residues: CASSPPNMRTGGYGYTF.